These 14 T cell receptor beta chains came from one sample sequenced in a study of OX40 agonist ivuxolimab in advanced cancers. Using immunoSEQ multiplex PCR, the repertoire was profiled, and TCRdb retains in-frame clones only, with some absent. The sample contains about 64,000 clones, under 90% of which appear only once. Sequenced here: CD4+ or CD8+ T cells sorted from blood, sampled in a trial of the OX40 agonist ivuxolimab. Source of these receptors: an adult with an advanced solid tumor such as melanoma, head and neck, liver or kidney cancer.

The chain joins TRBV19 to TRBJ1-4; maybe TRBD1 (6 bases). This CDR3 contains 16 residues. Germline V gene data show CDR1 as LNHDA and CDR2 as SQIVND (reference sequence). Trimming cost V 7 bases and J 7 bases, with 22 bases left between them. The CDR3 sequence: CASTRWDGGQSEKLFF. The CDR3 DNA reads TGTGCCAGTACTCGATGGGACGGGGGGCAAAGTGAAAAACTGTTTTTT.

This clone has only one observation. The CDR3 reads CASSPGGLMNTEAFF. The CDR3 region has the DNA TGTGCCAGCAGTCCAGGGGGTCTTATGAACACTGAAGCTTTCTTT. This rearrangement joins TRBV6-6 to TRBJ1-1; 7 bases match TRBD1. V was pared by 5 bases and J by 0 bases, with 6 bases of the junction left unmatched. The CDR3 has 15 residues. In germline, CDR1 is MNHNY, CDR2 SVGAGI (reference sequence).

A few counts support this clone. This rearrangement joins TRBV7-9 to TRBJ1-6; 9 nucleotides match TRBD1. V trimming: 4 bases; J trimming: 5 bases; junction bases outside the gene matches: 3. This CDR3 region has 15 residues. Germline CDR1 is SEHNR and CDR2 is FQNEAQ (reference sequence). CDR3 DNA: TGTGCCAGCAGCTGGGGACAGGGTGATAATTCACCCCTCCACTTT. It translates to CASSWGQGDNSPLHF.

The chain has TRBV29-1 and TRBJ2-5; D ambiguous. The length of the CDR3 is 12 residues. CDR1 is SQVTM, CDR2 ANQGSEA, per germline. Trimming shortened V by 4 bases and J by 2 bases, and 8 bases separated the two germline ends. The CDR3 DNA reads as TGCAGCGTTGCGTCAAGGCAAGAGACCCAGTACTTC. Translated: CSVASRQETQYF.

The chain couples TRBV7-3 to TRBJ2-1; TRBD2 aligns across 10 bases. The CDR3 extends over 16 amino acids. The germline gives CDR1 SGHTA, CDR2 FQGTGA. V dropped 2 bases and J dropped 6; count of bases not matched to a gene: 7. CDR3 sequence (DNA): TGTGCCAGCAGCTTAGTACTAGCGGGGAGAGGCAATGAGCAGTTCTTC. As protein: CASSLVLAGRGNEQFF.

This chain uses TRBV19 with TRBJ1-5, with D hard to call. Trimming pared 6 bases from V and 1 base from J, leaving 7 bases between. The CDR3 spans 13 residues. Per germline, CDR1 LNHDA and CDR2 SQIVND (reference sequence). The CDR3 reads CASRTPSNQPQHF. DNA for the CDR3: TGTGCCAGTAGGACGCCCAGCAATCAGCCCCAGCATTTT.

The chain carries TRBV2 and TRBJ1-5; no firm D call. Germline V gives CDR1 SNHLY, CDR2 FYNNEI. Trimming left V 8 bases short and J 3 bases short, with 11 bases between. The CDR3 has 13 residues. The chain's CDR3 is CASGGRYNQPQHF. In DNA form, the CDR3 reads TGTGCCAGCGGAGGACGGTACAATCAGCCCCAGCATTTT.

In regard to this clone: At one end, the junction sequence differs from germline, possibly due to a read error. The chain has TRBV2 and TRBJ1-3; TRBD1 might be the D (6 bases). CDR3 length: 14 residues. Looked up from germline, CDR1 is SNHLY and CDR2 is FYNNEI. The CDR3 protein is CAGRTTGTGNTIYF. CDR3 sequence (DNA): TGTGCCGGCAGAACTACAGGGACCGGAAACACCATATATTTT.

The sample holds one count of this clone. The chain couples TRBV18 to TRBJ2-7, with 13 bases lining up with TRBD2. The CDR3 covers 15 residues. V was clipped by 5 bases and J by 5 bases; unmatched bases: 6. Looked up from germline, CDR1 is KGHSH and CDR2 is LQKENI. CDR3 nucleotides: TGTGCCAGCTCAAGGACTAGCGGGAGTTCGAACGAGCAGTACTTC. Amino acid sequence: CASSRTSGSSNEQYF.

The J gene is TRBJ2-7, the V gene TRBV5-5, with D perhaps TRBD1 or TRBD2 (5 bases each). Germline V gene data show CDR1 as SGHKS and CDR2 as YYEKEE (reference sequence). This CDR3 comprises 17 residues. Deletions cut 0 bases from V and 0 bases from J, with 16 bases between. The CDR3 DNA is TGTGCCAGCAGCTTGGGGGCCGGGGCGGCTGTCTCCTACGAGCAGTACTTC. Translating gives CASSLGAGAAVSYEQYF.

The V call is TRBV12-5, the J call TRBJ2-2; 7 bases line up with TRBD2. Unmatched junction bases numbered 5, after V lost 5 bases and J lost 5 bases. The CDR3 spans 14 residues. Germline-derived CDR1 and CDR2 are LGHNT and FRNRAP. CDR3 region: CASGTGGGTGELFF. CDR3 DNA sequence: TGTGCTAGTGGTACGGGGGGAGGGACCGGGGAGCTGTTTTTT.

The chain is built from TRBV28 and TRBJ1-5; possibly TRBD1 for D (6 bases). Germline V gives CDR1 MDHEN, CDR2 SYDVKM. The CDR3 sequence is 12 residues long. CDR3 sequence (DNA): TGTACAAGCGGGGGGGCGAATCAGCCCCAGCATTTT. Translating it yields CTSGGANQPQHF.

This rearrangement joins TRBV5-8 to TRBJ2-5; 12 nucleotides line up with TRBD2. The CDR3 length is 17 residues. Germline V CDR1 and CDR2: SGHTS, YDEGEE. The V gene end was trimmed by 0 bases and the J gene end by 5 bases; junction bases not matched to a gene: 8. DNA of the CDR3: TGTGCCAGCAGCTTGGATTCTAGCGGGGGGGCCAAGGAGACCCAGTACTTC. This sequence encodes CASSLDSSGGAKETQYF.

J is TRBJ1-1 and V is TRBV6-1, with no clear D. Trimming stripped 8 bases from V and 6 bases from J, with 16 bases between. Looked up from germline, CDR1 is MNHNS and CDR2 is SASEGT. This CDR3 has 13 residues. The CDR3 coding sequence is TGTGCCAGCCCCCTCCCCCCGGCTGCTGAAGCTTTCTTT. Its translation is CASPLPPAAEAFF.